This is a list of T cell receptor beta chains from one sample in a study of T cell responses to AZD1222 COVID-19 vaccine. TCRdb keeps only in-frame clones here, not all; method: immunoSEQ multiplex PCR. The table lists some 100,000 clones, roughly 90% of them singletons. Source: peripheral blood, taken on day 0 of AZD1222 vaccination. These TCRs come from an adult in good health. Both conserved end residues are part of each CDR3. The order of the fields is clone size, V gene, D gene, J gene, CDR3 DNA, CDR3 protein. A D gene is named only where the DNA matches it firmly. A clone size is listed for some rows: how often the clone was seen (once, few, many), or a class if it is expanded.

few	TRBV11-2	-	TRBJ1-3	TGTGCCAGCAGCTCCCCAGAAAGCAGGAGCTCTGGAAACACCATATATTTT	CASSSPESRSSGNTIYF
medium-sized	TRBV13	-	TRBJ2-7	TGTGCCAGCAGCCCGTGGGACAAGTCCTACGAGCAGTACTTC	CASSPWDKSYEQYF
-	TRBV28	TRBD1	TRBJ1-6	TGTGCCAGCAGTTTCTCCGCAGGGGGCTCTTCACCCCTCCACTTT	CASSFSAGGSSPLHF
-	TRBV10-3	-	TRBJ1-1	TGTGCCAGCCGGACTGCGCTGAACACTGAAGCTTTCTTT	CASRTALNTEAFF
-	TRBV6-2/TRBV6-3	-	TRBJ1-2	TGTGCCAGCAGCCAAAAGGGGCCGACCTGGTGGGGCTACACCTTC	CASSQKGPTWWGYTF
-	TRBV7-7	TRBD1	TRBJ2-5	TGTGCTAGCAGCTTAGGTGGACAGGGATACCAAGAGACCCAGTACTTC	CASSLGGQGYQETQYF
-	TRBV5-1	-	TRBJ1-1	TGCGCCAGCAGCTTGGCCCCAAACACTGAAGCTTTCTTT	CASSLAPNTEAFF
-	TRBV7-2	-	TRBJ2-7	TGTGCCAGCAGCTTATCATACCGGGCCGAGCAGTACTTC	CASSLSYRAEQYF
once	TRBV5-1	-	TRBJ1-1	TGCGCCAGCAGCTTGGTTATGGGGGCAGCTTTGAACACTGAAGCTTTCTTT	CASSLVMGAALNTEAFF
-	TRBV3-1/TRBV3-2	-	TRBJ2-2	TGTGCCAGCAGCCAAGGGGGGGCTAGCGGAGGAGGGGAGCTGTTTTTT	CASSQGGASGGGELFF
-	TRBV5-1	-	TRBJ2-7	TGCGCCAGCAGCTATACCTTCACAAGGGTCTACGAGCAGTACTTC	CASSYTFTRVYEQYF
many	TRBV7-9	-	TRBJ2-2	TGTGCCAGCAGCTCCTGGTTAGCGCCGAACACCGGGGAGCTGTTTTTT	CASSSWLAPNTGELFF
-	TRBV6-4	-	TRBJ2-3	TGTGCCAGCAGCTCGGGCAGCACAGATACGCAGTATTTT	CASSSGSTDTQYF
-	TRBV4-3	TRBD1	TRBJ1-1	TGCGCCAGCAGCCAAGATCTGGGGACAGCCGGGGAAGCTTTCTTT	CASSQDLGTAGEAFF
-	TRBV27	-	TRBJ1-1	TGTGCCAGCAGACTAGCCCCCGACAGTCCCACTGAAGCTTTCTTT	CASRLAPDSPTEAFF
-	TRBV5-1	-	TRBJ1-1	TGCGCCAGCAGCACCGGACAGAGGTTGAACACTGAAGCTTTCTTT	CASSTGQRLNTEAFF
-	TRBV19	-	TRBJ2-2	TGTGCCAGTAGTATTTTGACTAGGACCGGGGAGCTGTTTTTT	CASSILTRTGELFF
-	TRBV11-1	TRBD2	TRBJ2-3	TGTGCCAGCAGCGTACTAGCGACGGAGACAGATACGCAGTATTTT	CASSVLATETDTQYF
-	TRBV9	TRBD2	TRBJ2-1	TGTGCCAGCAGCGTAACTTTAGGGACTAGCGGGGGAGGATCCTACAATGAGCAGTTCTTC	CASSVTLGTSGGGSYNEQFF
-	TRBV7-9	-	TRBJ1-2	TGTGCCAGCAGCTTCCGTAACTATGGCTACACCTTC	CASSFRNYGYTF
-	TRBV3-1/TRBV3-2	-	TRBJ1-6	TGTGCCAGCAGCCAAGTGGAGGGCTCGCCCCTCCACTTT	CASSQVEGSPLHF
-	TRBV28	-	TRBJ1-2	TGTGCCAGCAGTTTCGGGGGGGCCCCCTATGGCTACACCTTC	CASSFGGAPYGYTF
once	TRBV14	-	TRBJ2-2	TGTGCCAGCAGCCCACGACAAGGGGCCACCGGGGAGCTGTTTTTT	CASSPRQGATGELFF
-	TRBV11-1	-	TRBJ2-7	TGTGCCAGCAGCGTCGGACCCCTTAAGTACGAGCAGTACTTC	CASSVGPLKYEQYF
-	TRBV5-1	TRBD1	TRBJ2-7	TGCGCCAGCAGCTCGGGACAGACGCCCTACGAGCAGTACTTC	CASSSGQTPYEQYF
-	TRBV19	TRBD2	TRBJ2-7	TGTGCCAGTAGTATGGTGGGACTAGCGATCTACGAGCAGTACTTC	CASSMVGLAIYEQYF
-	TRBV3-1/TRBV3-2	-	TRBJ2-5	TGTGCCAGCAGCCCGATGGGGGGGGCATGGGAGACCCAGTACTTC	CASSPMGGAWETQYF
-	TRBV10-2	-	TRBJ1-5	TGCGCCAGCAGTGAGGGCTACCAAGAGGCTGCCCAGCATTTT	CASSEGYQEAAQHF
-	TRBV6-2/TRBV6-3	-	TRBJ1-2	TGTGCCAGCAGTTACTGGGGGCCGGGAGGCTACACCTTC	CASSYWGPGGYTF
-	TRBV19	TRBD1	TRBJ2-1	TGTGCCAGCAGCTACGGGACAGGGGACAATGAGCAGTTCTTC	CASSYGTGDNEQFF
-	TRBV5-4	-	TRBJ1-2	TGTGCCAGCAGCTTGGCCAGGGGAGACTATGGCTACACCTTC	CASSLARGDYGYTF
-	TRBV27	TRBD1	TRBJ2-7	TGTGCCAGCAGCATCGGGACAGGGGGCGAGCAGTACTTC	CASSIGTGGEQYF
-	TRBV7-9	-	TRBJ2-1	TGTGCCAGCAGCTCCGGGGCCTCAGATGTGGGTGAGCAGTTCTTC	CASSSGASDVGEQFF
-	TRBV7-2	TRBD2	TRBJ2-5	TGTGCCAGCAGCCCCCCTCTGGCGGGGGGGCGGGAGACCCAGTACTTC	CASSPPLAGGRETQYF
-	TRBV30	-	TRBJ2-1	TGTGCCTGGAGGGGGACTCCCTACAATGAGCAGTTCTTC	CAWRGTPYNEQFF
-	TRBV3-1/TRBV3-2	TRBD1	TRBJ2-5	TGTGCCAGCAGCCTCGGGACAGGGGGCGGGAAGACCCAGTACTTC	CASSLGTGGGKTQYF
-	TRBV2	-	TRBJ1-6	TGTGCCAGCAGTTGGGGGGAACTGGATGATTCACCCCTCCACTTT	CASSWGELDDSPLHF
few	TRBV11-2	TRBD1	TRBJ1-2	TGTGCCAGCAGTAGACAGGGTTGGAGTATGGGCTACACCTTC	CASSRQGWSMGYTF
-	TRBV20-1	TRBD1	TRBJ2-5	TGCAGTGCTAGTTCCCCGGGACAGACTCTTCAAGAGACCCAGTACTTC	CSASSPGQTLQETQYF
few	TRBV28	TRBD1	TRBJ1-2	TGTGCCAGCAGTCCACAGGGGAAGAGGTATGGCTACACCTTC	CASSPQGKRYGYTF
-	TRBV6-1	-	TRBJ2-7	TGTGCCAGCAGTGACCAGGGGGGGCCTTACGAGCAGTACTTC	CASSDQGGPYEQYF
-	TRBV6-2/TRBV6-3	-	TRBJ2-2	TGTGCCAGCAGCTTAACAGGGAACACCGGGGAGCTGTTTTTT	CASSLTGNTGELFF
-	TRBV27	TRBD1	TRBJ1-3	TGTGCCAGCAGGGCAAGGGGGCTCTCTGGAAACACCATATATTTT	CASRARGLSGNTIYF